This T cell receptor (beta chain) was profiled in a study of Ad26.COV2.S vaccination and SARS-CoV-2 variants. The study, taken as a whole, reports: Substantial post-vaccination breadth of spike-specific CD8+ and CD4+ T cell responses was reported. Non-spike TCR breadth was similar in vaccine and placebo recipients. Vaccine recipients showed a spike-specific TCR breadth that was higher than in placebo recipients.

Measured with immunoSEQ multiplex PCR; TCRdb has only the in-frame clones, and not every one. This table holds about 350,000 clones, just over 90% found once. CDR3 size: 14 residues. Germline-derived CDR1 and CDR2 are SGHDT and YYEEEE. V was shortened by 2 bases and J by 5 bases, with 11 bases between the two germline ends. As concerns this clone: Its antigen remains unidentified.

The specimen was peripheral blood, collected after recovery from COVID-19. This chain joins TRBV5-6 and TRBJ2-1, with D perhaps TRBD2 (6 bases). The source is a human donor who had recovered from COVID-19. This CDR3 reads CASSFGSSHNEQFF. Here the CDR3 DNA reads TGTGCCAGCAGCTTCGGGAGTTCACACAATGAGCAGTTCTTC.